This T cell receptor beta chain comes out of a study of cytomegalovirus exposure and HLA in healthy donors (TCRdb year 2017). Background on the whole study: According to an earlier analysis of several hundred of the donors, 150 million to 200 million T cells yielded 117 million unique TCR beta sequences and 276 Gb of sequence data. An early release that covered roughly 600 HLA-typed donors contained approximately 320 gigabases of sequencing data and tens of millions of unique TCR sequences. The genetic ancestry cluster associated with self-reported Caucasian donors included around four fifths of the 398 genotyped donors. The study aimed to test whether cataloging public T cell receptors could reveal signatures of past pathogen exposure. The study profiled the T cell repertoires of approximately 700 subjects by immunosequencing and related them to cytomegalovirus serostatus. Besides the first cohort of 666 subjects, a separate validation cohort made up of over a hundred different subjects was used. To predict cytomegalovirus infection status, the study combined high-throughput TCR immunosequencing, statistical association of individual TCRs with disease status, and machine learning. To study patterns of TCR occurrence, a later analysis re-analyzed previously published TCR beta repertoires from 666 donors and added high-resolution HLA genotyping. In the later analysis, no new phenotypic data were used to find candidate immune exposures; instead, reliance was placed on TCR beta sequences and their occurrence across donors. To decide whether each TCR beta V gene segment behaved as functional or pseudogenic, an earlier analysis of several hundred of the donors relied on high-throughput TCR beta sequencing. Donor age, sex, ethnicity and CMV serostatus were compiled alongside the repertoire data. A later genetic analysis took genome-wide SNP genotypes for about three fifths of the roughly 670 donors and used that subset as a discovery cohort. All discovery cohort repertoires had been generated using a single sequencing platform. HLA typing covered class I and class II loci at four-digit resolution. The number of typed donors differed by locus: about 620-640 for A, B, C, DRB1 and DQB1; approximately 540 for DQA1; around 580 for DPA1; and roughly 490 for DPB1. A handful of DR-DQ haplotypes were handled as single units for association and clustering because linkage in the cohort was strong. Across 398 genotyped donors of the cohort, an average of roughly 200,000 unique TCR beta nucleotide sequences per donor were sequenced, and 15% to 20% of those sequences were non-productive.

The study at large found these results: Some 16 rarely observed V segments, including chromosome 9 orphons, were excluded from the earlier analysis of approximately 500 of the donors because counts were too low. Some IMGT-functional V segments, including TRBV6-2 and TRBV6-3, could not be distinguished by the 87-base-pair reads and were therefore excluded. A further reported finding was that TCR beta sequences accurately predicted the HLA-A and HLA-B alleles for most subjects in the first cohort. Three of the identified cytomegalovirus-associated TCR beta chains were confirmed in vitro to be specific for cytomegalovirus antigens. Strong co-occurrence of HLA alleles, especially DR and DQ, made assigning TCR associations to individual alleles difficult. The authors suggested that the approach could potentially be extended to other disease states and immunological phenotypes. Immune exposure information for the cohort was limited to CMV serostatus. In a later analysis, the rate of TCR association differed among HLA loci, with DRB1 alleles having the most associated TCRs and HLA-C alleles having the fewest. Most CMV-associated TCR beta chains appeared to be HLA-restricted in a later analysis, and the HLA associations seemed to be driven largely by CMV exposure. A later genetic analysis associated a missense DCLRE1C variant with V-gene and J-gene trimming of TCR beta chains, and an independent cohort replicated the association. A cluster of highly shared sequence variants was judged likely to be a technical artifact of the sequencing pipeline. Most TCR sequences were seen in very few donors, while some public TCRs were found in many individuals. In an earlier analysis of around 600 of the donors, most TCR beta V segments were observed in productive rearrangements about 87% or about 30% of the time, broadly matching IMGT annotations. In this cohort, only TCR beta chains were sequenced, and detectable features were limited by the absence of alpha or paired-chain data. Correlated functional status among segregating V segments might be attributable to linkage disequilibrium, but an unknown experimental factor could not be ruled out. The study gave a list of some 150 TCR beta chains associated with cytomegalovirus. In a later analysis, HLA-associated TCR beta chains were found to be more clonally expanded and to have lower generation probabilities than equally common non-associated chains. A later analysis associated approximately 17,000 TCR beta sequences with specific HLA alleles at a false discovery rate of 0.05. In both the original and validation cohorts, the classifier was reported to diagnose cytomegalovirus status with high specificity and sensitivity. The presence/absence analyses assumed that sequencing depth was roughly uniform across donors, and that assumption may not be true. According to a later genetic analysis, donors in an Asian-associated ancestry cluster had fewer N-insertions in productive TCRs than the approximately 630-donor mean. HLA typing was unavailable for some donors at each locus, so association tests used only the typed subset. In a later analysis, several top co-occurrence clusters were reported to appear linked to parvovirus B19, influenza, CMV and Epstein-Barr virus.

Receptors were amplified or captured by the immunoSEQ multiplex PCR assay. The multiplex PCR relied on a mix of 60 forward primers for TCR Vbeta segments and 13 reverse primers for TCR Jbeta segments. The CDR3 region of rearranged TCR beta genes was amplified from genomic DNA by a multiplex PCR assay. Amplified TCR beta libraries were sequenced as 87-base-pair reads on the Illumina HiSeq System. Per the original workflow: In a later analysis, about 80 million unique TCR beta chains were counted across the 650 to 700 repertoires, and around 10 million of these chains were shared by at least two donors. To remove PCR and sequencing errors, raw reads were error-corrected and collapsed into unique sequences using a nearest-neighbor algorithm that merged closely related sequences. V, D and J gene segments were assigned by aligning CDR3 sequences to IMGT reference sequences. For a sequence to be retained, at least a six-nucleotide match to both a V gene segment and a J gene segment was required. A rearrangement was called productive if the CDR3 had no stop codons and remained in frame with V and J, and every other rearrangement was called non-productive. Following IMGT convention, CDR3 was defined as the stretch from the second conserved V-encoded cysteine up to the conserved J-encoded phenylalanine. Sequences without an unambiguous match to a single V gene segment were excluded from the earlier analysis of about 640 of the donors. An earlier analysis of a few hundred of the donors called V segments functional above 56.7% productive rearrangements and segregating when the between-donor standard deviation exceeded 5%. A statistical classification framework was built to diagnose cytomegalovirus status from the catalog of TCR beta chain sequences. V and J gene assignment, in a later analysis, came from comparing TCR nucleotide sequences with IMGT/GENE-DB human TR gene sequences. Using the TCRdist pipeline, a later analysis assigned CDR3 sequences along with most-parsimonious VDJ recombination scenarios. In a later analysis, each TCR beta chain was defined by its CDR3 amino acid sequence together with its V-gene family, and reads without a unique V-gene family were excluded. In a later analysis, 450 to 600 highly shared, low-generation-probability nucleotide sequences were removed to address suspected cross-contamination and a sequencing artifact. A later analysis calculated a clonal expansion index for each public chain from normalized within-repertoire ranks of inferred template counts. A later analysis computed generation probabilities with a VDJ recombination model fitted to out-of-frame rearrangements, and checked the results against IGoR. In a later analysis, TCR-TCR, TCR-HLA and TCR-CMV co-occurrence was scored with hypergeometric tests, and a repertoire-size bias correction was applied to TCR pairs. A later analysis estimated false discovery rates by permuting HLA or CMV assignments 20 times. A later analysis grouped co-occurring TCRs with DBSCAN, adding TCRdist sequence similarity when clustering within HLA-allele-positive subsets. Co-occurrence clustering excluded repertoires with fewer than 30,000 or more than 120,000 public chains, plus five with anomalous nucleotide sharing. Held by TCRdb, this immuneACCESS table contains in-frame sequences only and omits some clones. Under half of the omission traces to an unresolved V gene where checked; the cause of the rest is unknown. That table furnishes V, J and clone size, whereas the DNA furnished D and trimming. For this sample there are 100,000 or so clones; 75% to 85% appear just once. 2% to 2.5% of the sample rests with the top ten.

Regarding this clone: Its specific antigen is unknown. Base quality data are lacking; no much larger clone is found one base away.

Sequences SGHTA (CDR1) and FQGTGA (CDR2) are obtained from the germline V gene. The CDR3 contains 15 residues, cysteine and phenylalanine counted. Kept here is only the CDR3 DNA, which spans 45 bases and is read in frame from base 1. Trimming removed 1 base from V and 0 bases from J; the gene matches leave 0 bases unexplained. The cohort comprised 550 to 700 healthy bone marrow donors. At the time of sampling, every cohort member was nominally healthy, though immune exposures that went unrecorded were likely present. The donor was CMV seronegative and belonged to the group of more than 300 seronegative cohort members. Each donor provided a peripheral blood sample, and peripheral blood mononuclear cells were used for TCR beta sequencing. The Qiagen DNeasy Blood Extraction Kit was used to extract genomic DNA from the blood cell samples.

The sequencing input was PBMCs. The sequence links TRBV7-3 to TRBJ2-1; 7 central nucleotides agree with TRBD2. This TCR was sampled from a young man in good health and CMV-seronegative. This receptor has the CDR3 CASSLSGSSYNEQFF. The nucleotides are TGTGCCAGCAGCTTAAGCGGGAGCTCCTACAATGAGCAGTTCTTC.